Listed here are 8 T cell receptor beta chains from one sample, sequenced in a study of metastatic and nonmetastatic thyroid tumors. TCRdb reanalyzed the PCR reads via MiXCR. There are some 83,000 clones in the sample; approximately 12% occur only once, and around 8.8% lies in the top ten. Each patient went into thyroid surgery without having received any treatment. Input material: tumor tissue. These receptors were taken from a female donor with papillary thyroid cancer or a benign thyroid nodule (not recorded which). Some clones in this sample may be carry-over from other donors' samples.

This clone was recorded many times. The V gene is TRBV27, the J gene TRBJ2-3; 12 bases are shared with TRBD2. Germline trimming cut 8 bases from V and 5 bases from J; bases unmatched to any gene: 11. CDR3 size: 16 residues. Germline V lookup: CDR1 MNHEY, CDR2 SMNVEV (reference sequence). The CDR3 loop is CASESLLAGGRDTQYF. The CDR3 coding sequence is TGTGCCAGCGAATCTTTGCTAGCGGGAGGGCGAGATACGCAGTATTTT.

Details on this clone: It may be a read error: a sequence one base away is much more abundant. The sample contains more than one DNA sequence encoding this CDR3. This sequence joins TRBV5-1 and TRBJ1-4; D remains unclear. Germline V gives CDR1 SGHRS, CDR2 YFSETQ. The CDR3 is 12 amino acids. DNA of the CDR3: TGCGCCAGCAGCCTGGACCTTGAAAAACTGTTTTTC. Translating it yields CASSLDLEKLFF.

Ten or more counts support this clone. V gene TRBV20-1 combines with J gene TRBJ2-1; 7 positions agree with TRBD2. V was clipped by 5 bases and J by 4 bases; unmatched bases: 8. The germline CDR1 and CDR2 sequences are DFQATT and SNEGSKA (reference sequence). The CDR3 has 14 residues. The CDR3 is CSASPAGRYNEQFF. In DNA form, the CDR3 reads TGCAGTGCTTCCCCAGCGGGACGATACAATGAGCAGTTCTTC.

This clone was counted at least ten times. The chain uses TRBV30 and TRBJ2-1; TRBD2 matches 7 bases. The CDR3 sequence is 15 residues long. The junction had 12 bases not matched to a gene; V was cut back by 5 bases and J by 5 bases. The germline CDR1 and CDR2 sequences are GTSNPN and SVGIG (reference sequence). This CDR3 reads CAWGVTSAPNNEQFF. CDR3 coding DNA: TGTGCCTGGGGGGTAACTAGCGCGCCAAACAATGAGCAGTTCTTC.

At least ten counts were recorded for this clone. This may arise from a read error, as a much more abundant clone is one base away. A read error is likely, as this CDR3 ends without the conserved phenylalanine or tryptophan. J is TRBJ1-1 and V is TRBV6-5; D not certain. Germline CDR1 MNHEY, CDR2 SVGAGI. There are 14 residues in the CDR3. Trimming took off 2 bases at V and 4 bases at J, with 11 bases between the two ends. The CDR3: CASSYGVLGTEAFS. The CDR3 coding sequence is TGTGCCAGCAGTTACGGGGTGTTGGGCACTGAAGCTTTCTCT.

This clone occurred a few times. This clone may be a read error of a much larger clone one base away. This sample includes further DNA sequences coding for the same CDR3. The chain joins TRBV9 to TRBJ2-7, with D hard to call. The germline gives CDR1 SGDLS, CDR2 YYNGEE. Trimming took 0 bases from V and 5 from J, leaving 6 bases between them. CDR3 size: 12 residues. The CDR3 DNA is TGTGCCAGCAGCGTAGGGTCAGACGAGCAGTACTTC. Protein sequence: CASSVGSDEQYF.

This clone was recorded many times. J is TRBJ2-1 and V is TRBV27; D is possibly TRBD1 (5 bases). This CDR3 spans 19 amino acids. Deletions cut 1 base from V and 2 bases from J, with 21 bases between. The germline V gene encodes CDR1 MNHEY and CDR2 SMNVEV (reference sequence). CDR3 protein: CASSLWVGEAPKPYNEQFF. As DNA, the CDR3 is TGTGCCAGCAGTTTATGGGTAGGGGAAGCACCTAAGCCCTACAATGAGCAGTTCTTC.

As to this clone: A read error may produce the germline difference seen at one junction end. The chain combines TRBV7-2 with TRBJ2-3, with D possibly matching TRBD2 (5 bases). The germline CDR1 and CDR2 sequences are SGHTA and FQGNSA. The CDR3 runs to 13 residues. The DNA for the CDR3 is TGTGCCAGCAGCTCCGGACTCACATATACGCAGTATTTT. Translated, it gives CASSSGLTYTQYF.